A single sample gave rise to the 5 T cell receptor beta chains below, sequenced in a study of blood T cells in healthy people across ages. The authors ran a second PCR of about 6 to 12 cycles using a sample-barcoded 5' primer and a J-beta primer mix. TCRdb fed the 5' RACE reads into MiXCR, producing one record per CDR3 protein. The sample holds more than 1,000,000 distinct CDR3 sequences, almost 25% seen once. These data also featured in a second study, about T cells of mothers and their children.

Specimen: blood. These TCRs come from a girl aged 2-15 years in good health.

This clonotype has only a few counts. This chain links TRBV7-2 with TRBJ2-1; 9 bases map to TRBD1. The CDR3 is 16 residues long. In germline, CDR1 is SGHTA, CDR2 FQGNSA. The junction had 7 bases not matched to a gene; V was cut back by 1 base and J by 6 bases. In DNA, the CDR3 is TGTGCCAGCAGCTTAGGAGTGGGACAGGGCTTCAATGAGCAGTTCTTC. Its translation: CASSLGVGQGFNEQFF.

The sample holds a few counts of this clonotype. The rearrangement uses TRBV4-2 and TRBJ2-5, with D tentatively TRBD2 (5 bases). Trimming took off 0 bases at V and 5 bases at J, with 10 bases between the two ends. CDR1 is LGHNA, CDR2 YNFKEQ, per germline. The CDR3 totals 14 residues. The CDR3 loop is CASSQESGLETQYF. In nucleotides, the CDR3 is TGTGCCAGCAGCCAAGAAAGCGGTCTGGAGACCCAGTACTTC.

This clonotype was detected a few times. The genes are TRBV12-3 or TRBV12-4 and TRBJ2-5, with D tentatively TRBD1 (8 bases). CDR3 length equals 15 residues. Between the trimmed V and J ends, which lost 3 bases and 5 bases, there was a span of 16 bases. In DNA form, the CDR3 reads TGTGCCAGCAGTTTCGGGGGGACAGGCCTTGAGACCCAGTACTTC. This gives the protein CASSFGGTGLETQYF.

This clonotype was found a few times. The J gene is TRBJ2-1, the V gene TRBV7-8, with D unresolved. Germline CDR1 and CDR2: SGHVS and FQNEAQ. CDR3 length: 13 residues. Trimming pared 5 bases from V and 12 bases from J, leaving 17 bases between. DNA for the CDR3: TGTGCCAGCAGCCTAACGGGTGATGGGGTGCAGTTCTTC. Amino acids: CASSLTGDGVQFF.

The V call is TRBV4-3, the J call TRBJ2-1; D is perhaps TRBD2 (6 bases). V lost 1 base to trimming and J lost 9 bases, with 16 bases between them. This CDR3 has 15 residues. Germline lookup yields CDR1 LGHNA and CDR2 YSLEER. This CDR3 reads CASSQVGGGFGEQFF. The CDR3 DNA is TGCGCCAGCAGCCAAGTGGGTGGGGGGTTTGGTGAGCAGTTCTTC.